This T cell receptor (beta chain) was profiled in a study of T-cell reconstitution after alpha-beta-depleted transplantation in children. In its sample, this clonotype was seen a few times. TCRbeta library preparation incorporated unique molecular identifiers. TCRdb itself ran the PCR reads through MiXCR, one entry per CDR3 protein. Of some 600,000 distinct CDR3 sequences listed, roughly 13% are singletons. This CDR3 region has 15 residues. V lost 4 bases and J lost 5; bases outside the gene matches: 13. CDR1 is DFQATT and CDR2 is SNEGSKA in the germline V gene (reference sequence). The V call is TRBV20-1, the J call TRBJ2-5, with 7 bases aligning to TRBD2. The TCR sequence derives from a male patient aged 10-17 years who had a stem cell transplant for acute myeloid leukemia, so the T cells may come from the graft donor. The sample here was PBMCs, mostly from graft donor cells, taken 360 days after TCRalphabeta/CD19-depleted stem cell transplant. CDR3 coding DNA: TGCAGTGCTATACTAGCGTGGGAGTTGACTGAGACCCAGTACTTC. Translation: CSAILAWELTETQYF.